A selection of T cell receptor beta chains follows, all from one sample in a study of T cell changes during pregnancy in multiple sclerosis. Some clones are missing from TCRdb's copy, which holds only in-frame ones; the method was immunoSEQ multiplex PCR. The sample contains about 83,000 clones, approximately 91% of which appear only once. The sample consisted of PBMCs, taken in the first trimester of pregnancy. These receptors were obtained from a female donor in good health, serving as a control in a pregnancy study. Some clones in this sample may be carry-over from other donors' samples. CDR3s include the opening cysteine and the closing phenylalanine or tryptophan. The order of the fields is V gene, D gene, clone size, J gene, CDR3 protein, CDR3 DNA. A D gene is named only where the DNA matches it firmly. Size tells how often a clone was seen (once, few, many) or the class of an expanded clone, and some rows leave it out.

TRBV18	TRBD2	NA	TRBJ2-1	CASSPPVRGGNNEQFF	TGTGCCAGCTCACCACCGGTTCGGGGGGGGAACAATGAGCAGTTCTTC
TRBV2	TRBD1	NA	TRBJ1-2	CASSERTGPYGYTF	TGTGCCAGCAGTGAAAGGACAGGACCCTATGGCTACACCTTC
TRBV19	TRBD2	NA	TRBJ2-7	CASTPGLARGGEQYF	TGTGCCAGTACCCCCGGACTAGCTCGAGGAGGCGAGCAGTACTTC
TRBV6-1	TRBD2	many	TRBJ2-4	CASSEGLAGAKNIQYF	TGTGCCAGCAGTGAAGGACTAGCGGGAGCCAAAAACATTCAGTACTTC
TRBV2	TRBD1	once	TRBJ1-2	CASQLGQGTNYGYTF	TGTGCCAGCCAATTAGGACAGGGGACTAACTATGGCTACACCTTC
TRBV6-5	NA	NA	TRBJ2-7	CASGIADSSYEQYF	TGTGCCAGCGGCATAGCTGATAGCTCCTACGAGCAGTACTTC
TRBV4-1	TRBD2	NA	TRBJ2-3	CASSQDRLAGGDTQYF	TGCGCCAGCAGCCAAGATCGGCTAGCGGGGGGCGATACGCAGTATTTT
TRBV29-1	NA	NA	TRBJ2-5	CSVTRRVQETQYF	TGCAGCGTCACGAGACGGGTCCAAGAGACCCAGTACTTC
TRBV4-2	TRBD2	NA	TRBJ2-3	CASSQGLAGNLDTQYF	TGTGCCAGCAGCCAAGGACTAGCGGGGAATCTAGATACGCAGTATTTT
TRBV6-5	NA	NA	TRBJ1-1	CASSSAGGVLNTEAFF	TGTGCCAGCAGTTCTGCGGGGGGGGTTTTGAACACTGAAGCTTTCTTT
TRBV29-1	TRBD1	NA	TRBJ2-2	CSALLGGRGGELFF	TGCAGCGCCCTGCTAGGGGGCCGCGGCGGGGAGCTGTTTTTT
TRBV4-2	NA	NA	TRBJ2-7	CASSPRDSYEQYF	TGTGCCAGCAGCCCCCGGGATTCCTACGAGCAGTACTTC
TRBV29-1	NA	NA	TRBJ2-7	CSVEEGGLMNEQYF	TGCAGCGTTGAAGAGGGGGGGCTTATGAACGAGCAGTACTTC